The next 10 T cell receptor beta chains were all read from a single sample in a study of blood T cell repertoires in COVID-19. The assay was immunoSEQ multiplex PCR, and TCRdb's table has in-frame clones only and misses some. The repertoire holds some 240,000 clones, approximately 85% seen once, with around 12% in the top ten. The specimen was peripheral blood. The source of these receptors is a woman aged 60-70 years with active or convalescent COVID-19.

The CDR3 coding sequence is TGTGCCAGCAGCTTCGGACTAGCGGGCGGCAACTCCTACGAGCAGTACTTC. Its protein product is CASSFGLAGGNSYEQYF. V usage is TRBV7-9 and J usage is TRBJ2-7; 11 bases match TRBD2. The V gene end was trimmed by 3 bases and the J gene end by 0 bases; junction bases not matched to a gene: 7. This CDR3 region has 17 residues. CDR1 and CDR2 from the germline V gene are SEHNR and FQNEAQ (reference sequence).

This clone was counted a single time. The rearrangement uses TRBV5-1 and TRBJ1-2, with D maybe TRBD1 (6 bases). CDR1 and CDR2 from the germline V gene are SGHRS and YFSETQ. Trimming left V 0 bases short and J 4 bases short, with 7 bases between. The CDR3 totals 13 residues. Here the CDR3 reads CASSLVGAYGYTF. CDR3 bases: TGCGCCAGCAGCTTGGTGGGGGCCTATGGCTACACCTTC.

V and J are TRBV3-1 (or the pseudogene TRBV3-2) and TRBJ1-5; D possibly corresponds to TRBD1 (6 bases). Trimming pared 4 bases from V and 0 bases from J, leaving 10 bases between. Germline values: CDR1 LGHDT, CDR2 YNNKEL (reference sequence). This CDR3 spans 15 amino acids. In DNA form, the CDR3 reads TGTGCCAGCAGCCCGACAGGTGGTAGCAATCAGCCCCAGCATTTT. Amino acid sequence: CASSPTGGSNQPQHF.

The CDR3 nucleotides are TGTGCCTGGAGTGGGGGACAGGGAAGGTCACCCCTCCACTTT. Translated: CAWSGGQGRSPLHF. The genes are TRBV30 and TRBJ1-6, with 9 positions matching TRBD1. The CDR3 is 14 residues long. J gave up 10 bases and V 1 base, and 5 bases lay outside the gene matches. Germline values: CDR1 GTSNPN, CDR2 SVGIG (reference sequence).

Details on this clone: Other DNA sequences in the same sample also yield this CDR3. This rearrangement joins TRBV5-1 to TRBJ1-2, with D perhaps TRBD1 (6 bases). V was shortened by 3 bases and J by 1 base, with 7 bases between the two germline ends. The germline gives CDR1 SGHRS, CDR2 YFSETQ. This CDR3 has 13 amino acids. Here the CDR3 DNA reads TGCGCCAGCAGCTCGGACAGTAACTATGGCTACACCTTC. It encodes CASSSDSNYGYTF. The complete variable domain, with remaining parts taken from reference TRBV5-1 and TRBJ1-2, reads KAGVTQTPRYLIKTRGQQVTLSCSPISGHRSVSWYQQTPGQGLQFLFEYFSETQRNKGNFPGRFSGRQFSNSRSEMNVSTLELGDSALYLCASSSDSNYGYTFGSGTRLTVV.

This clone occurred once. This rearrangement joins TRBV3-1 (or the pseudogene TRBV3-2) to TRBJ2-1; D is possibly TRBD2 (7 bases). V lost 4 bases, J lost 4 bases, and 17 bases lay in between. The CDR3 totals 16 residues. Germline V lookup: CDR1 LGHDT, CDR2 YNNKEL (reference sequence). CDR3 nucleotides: TGTGCCAGCAGCCTTTTGGGGGGGGCAAGGTACAATGAGCAGTTCTTC. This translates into CASSLLGGARYNEQFF.

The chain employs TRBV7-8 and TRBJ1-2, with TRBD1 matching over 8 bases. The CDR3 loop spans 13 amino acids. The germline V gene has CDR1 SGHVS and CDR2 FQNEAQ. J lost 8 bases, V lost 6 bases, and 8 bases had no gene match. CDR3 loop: CASSYWTGTGYTF. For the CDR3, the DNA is TGTGCCAGCAGTTATTGGACAGGGACCGGCTACACCTTC.

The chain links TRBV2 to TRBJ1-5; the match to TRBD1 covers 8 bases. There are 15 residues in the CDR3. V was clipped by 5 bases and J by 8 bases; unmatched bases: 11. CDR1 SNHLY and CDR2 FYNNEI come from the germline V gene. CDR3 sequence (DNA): TGTGCCAGCAGTCTTCAGGGGGCCCCTGGGGAGCCCCAGCATTTT. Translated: CASSLQGAPGEPQHF.

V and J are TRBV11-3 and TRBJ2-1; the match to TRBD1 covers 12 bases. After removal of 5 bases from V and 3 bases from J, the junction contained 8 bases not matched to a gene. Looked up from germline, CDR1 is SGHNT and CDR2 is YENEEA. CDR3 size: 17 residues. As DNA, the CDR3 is TGTGCCAGCAGCACCGGGACAGGGGGCCGTCGCTACAATGAGCAGTTCTTC. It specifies CASSTGTGGRRYNEQFF.

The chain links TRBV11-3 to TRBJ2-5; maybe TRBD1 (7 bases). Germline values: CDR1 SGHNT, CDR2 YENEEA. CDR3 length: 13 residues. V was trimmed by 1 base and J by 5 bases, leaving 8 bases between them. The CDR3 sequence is CASSLAGGETQYF. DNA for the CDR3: TGTGCCAGCAGCTTAGCAGGGGGGGAGACCCAGTACTTC.